These T cell receptor beta chains were read from a single sample in a study of T cell responses to AZD1222 COVID-19 vaccine. TCRdb's table, derived via immunoSEQ multiplex PCR, lists solely in-frame clones and lacks some. The table has approximately 71,000 clones, 60% to 85% seen once. The sample was peripheral blood, taken on day 0 of AZD1222 vaccination. All receptors derive from an adult in good health. Both conserved end residues are trimmed from each CDR3. Each record gives: V gene, J gene, CDR3 protein.

TRBV9	TRBJ1-4	ASSVSGQNEKLF
TRBV3-1/TRBV3-2	TRBJ1-6	ASSQEWTGGSPLH
TRBV6-6	TRBJ1-2	ASSYPTPNYGYT
TRBV18	TRBJ2-7	ASSPGGLSYEQY
TRBV3-1/TRBV3-2	TRBJ2-7	ASSPYRTSGVSYEQY
TRBV2	TRBJ2-3	ASTPGLAGGQDTQY
TRBV5-1	TRBJ1-2	ASSLGPGATYGYT
TRBV27	TRBJ2-2	ASSMQGWAGELF
TRBV4-3	TRBJ2-3	ASSQELTGGVNTQY
TRBV6-5	TRBJ2-5	ASSFTHRETQY
TRBV3-1/TRBV3-2	TRBJ2-2	ASSRSREHNTGELF
TRBV30	TRBJ1-4	AWSAKTGGGPTNEKLF
TRBV27	TRBJ2-1	ASGLGWNEQF
TRBV10-2	TRBJ2-7	ASSDRDGPLPPYEQY
TRBV5-5	TRBJ1-2	ASSLQTGNYGYT
TRBV5-1	TRBJ2-7	ASSLAAGVGEQY